This T cell receptor beta chain appears in the sequencing data of a study of blood T cell repertoires in COVID-19. Germline V gene lookup returns CDR1 MGHRA and CDR2 YSYEKL. Trimming took 1 base from V and 7 from J; bases not matched to a gene: 5. CDR3 size: 14 residues. Here immunoSEQ multiplex PCR was the method, and the copy in TCRdb shows in-frame clones only, minus some. The sample consists of approximately 250,000 clones, just under 90% of them appearing once. The sequenced sample consisted of PBMCs or T cells enriched from blood (not recorded which). This TCR derives from a woman aged 25 to 45 with acute COVID-19. V usage is TRBV4-1 and J usage is TRBJ2-7; 9 nucleotides match TRBD2. CDR3 sequence: CASSQGAGGGEQYF. The CDR3 DNA sequence: TGCGCCAGCAGCCAAGGAGCGGGAGGAGGTGAGCAGTACTTC.